This T cell receptor beta chain was found in a study of T cells in Graves' hyperthyroidism and ophthalmopathy. Study-wide results and caveats: Ophthalmopathy, as predicted by the model, came a median 6.5 months after the prediction.

The CDR3 regions of TCR beta were amplified from RNA transcripts. The HTBI primer set was used in a first-round RT-PCR of the TCR CDR3. TCRdb independently ran MiXCR on the multiplex PCR reads; one entry per CDR3 protein. The sample comprises 300,000 to 350,000 distinct CDR3 sequences, about 15% of which are singletons, and around 23% rests with the top ten. On this clonotype itself: Its antigen is not known.

V lost 8 bases and J 5 bases, leaving 15 bases between the germline ends. Germline-derived CDR1 and CDR2 are MNHEY and SVGEGT. The CDR3 is made up of 13 amino acids. Hyperthyroidism, newly diagnosed and lasting under 2 months, affected patients aged 18 to 65. Approximately 9.3 ml of fresh peripheral blood supplied the PBMCs. The TCR comes from a woman aged 25 to 39 with Graves' hyperthyroidism. The rearrangement uses TRBV6-2 or TRBV6-3 and TRBJ1-2; weak D call: TRBD1 (6 bases). Material for sequencing was blood. CDR3 DNA: TGTGCCAGCGGCCCCGGGACACATTATGGCTACACCTTC. Protein sequence: CASGPGTHYGYTF.